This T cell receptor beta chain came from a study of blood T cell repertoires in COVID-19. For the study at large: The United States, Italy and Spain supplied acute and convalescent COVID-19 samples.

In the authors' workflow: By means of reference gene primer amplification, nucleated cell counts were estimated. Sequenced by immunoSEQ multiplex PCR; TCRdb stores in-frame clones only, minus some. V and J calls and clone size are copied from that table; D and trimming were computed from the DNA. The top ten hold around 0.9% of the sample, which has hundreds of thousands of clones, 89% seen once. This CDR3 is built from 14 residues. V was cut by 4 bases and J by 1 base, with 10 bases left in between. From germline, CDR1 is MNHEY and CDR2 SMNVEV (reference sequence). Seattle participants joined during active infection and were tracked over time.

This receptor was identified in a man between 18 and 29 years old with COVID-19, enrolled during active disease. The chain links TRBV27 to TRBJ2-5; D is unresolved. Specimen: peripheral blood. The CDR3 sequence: CASSSLRLQETQYF. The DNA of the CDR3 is TGTGCCAGCAGTTCTCTGCGGCTCCAAGAGACCCAGTACTTC.